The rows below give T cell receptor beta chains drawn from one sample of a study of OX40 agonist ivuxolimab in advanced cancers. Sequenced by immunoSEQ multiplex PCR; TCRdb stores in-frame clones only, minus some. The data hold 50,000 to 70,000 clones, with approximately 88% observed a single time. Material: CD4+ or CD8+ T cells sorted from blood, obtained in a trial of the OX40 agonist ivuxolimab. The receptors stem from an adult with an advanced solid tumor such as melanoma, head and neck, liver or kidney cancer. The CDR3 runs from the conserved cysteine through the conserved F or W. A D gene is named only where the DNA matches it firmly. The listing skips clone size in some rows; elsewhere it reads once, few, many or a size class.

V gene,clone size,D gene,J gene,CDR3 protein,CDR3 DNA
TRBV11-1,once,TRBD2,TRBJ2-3,CASSRTWSGSGADTQYF,TGTGCCAGCAGCCGTACGTGGTCCGGGAGCGGGGCAGATACGCAGTATTTT
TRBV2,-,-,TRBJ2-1,CASSDIRNGNNEQFF,TGTGCCAGCAGTGATATTCGAAACGGAAACAATGAGCAGTTCTTC
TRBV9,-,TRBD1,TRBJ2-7,CASSVGGQVQSYEQYF,TGTGCCAGCAGCGTAGGGGGACAGGTTCAGTCCTACGAGCAGTACTTC
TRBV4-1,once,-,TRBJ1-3,CASSQDRSSGNTIYF,TGCGCCAGCAGCCAAGATCGCAGCTCTGGAAACACCATATATTTT
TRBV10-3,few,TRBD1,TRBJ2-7,CAIRLSGQGKDEQYF,TGTGCCATCAGGCTATCGGGACAGGGTAAGGACGAGCAGTACTTC
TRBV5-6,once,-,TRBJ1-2,CASSPANRYYGYTF,TGTGCCAGCAGCCCTGCCAACCGGTACTATGGCTACACCTTC
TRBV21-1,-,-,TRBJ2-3,CASSNTSGRARGTDTQYF,TGTGCCAGCAGCAACACTAGCGGGAGGGCCCGAGGCACAGATACGCAGTATTTT
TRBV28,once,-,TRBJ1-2,CATSLKGYTF,TGTGCCACCTCCCTGAAGGGCTACACCTTC
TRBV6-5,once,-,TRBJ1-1,CASSYSGVNTEAFF,TGTGCCAGCAGTTACTCTGGGGTGAACACTGAAGCTTTCTTT
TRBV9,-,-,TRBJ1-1,CASSVGHLKNTEAFF,TGTGCCAGCAGCGTAGGACATTTAAAGAACACTGAAGCTTTCTTT
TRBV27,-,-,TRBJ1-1,CASSVGGRTEAFF,TGTGCCAGCAGTGTGGGGGGTCGGACTGAAGCTTTCTTT
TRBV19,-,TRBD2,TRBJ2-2,CASSILSLAGSNGELFF,TGTGCCAGTAGTATCCTAAGTCTAGCGGGATCCAACGGGGAGCTGTTTTTT
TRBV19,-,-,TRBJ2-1,CASSILGRLFNEQFF,TGTGCCAGTAGTATTCTAGGTCGCCTCTTCAATGAGCAGTTCTTC
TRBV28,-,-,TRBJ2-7,CASSLGEFSYEQYF,TGTGCCAGCAGTTTAGGGGAGTTCTCCTACGAGCAGTACTTC
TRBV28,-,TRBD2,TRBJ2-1,CASGPQSGVRNEQFF,TGTGCCAGCGGGCCCCAGAGCGGGGTAAGGAATGAGCAGTTCTTC
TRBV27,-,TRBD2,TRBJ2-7,CASSFLSGNYEQYF,TGTGCCAGCAGTTTCCTCAGCGGGAACTACGAGCAGTACTTC